This T cell receptor (beta chain) was captured in a study of shared clonotypes between healthy human individuals. The table came from immunoSEQ multiplex PCR; TCRdb's copy has only in-frame clones and leaves some out. The profile shows around 580,000 clones, roughly 98% of them singletons. To note about this clone: Its antigen is currently unknown.

CD8 cells classed as naive were CD45RO-negative and positively selected for CCR7, excluding terminally differentiated effector memory CD45RA+ cells. Regarding the study as a whole: Clonotypes shared by all four sorted-subset donors had higher generation probabilities than non-shared clonotypes. Memory subsets generally showed smaller estimated richness than naive subsets did. A handful of donors shared 4.5% to 6.5% of their naive CD4 clonotypes.

J gave up 6 bases and V 0 bases, and 14 bases lay outside the gene matches. CDR3 length: 19 residues. The germline gives CDR1 KGHSH, CDR2 LQKENI. Sequencing used naive CD8+ T cells sorted from blood. The source of this sequence is a man younger than 45 in good health. The chain has TRBV18 and TRBJ2-1; 10 positions agree with TRBD2. The CDR3 region is CASSPPRLAGPPGLNEQFF. CDR3 DNA sequence: TGTGCCAGCTCACCACCGCGACTAGCGGGCCCCCCAGGACTCAATGAGCAGTTCTTC.